A selection of T cell receptor beta chains follows, all from one sample in a study of shared clonotypes between healthy human individuals. Libraries were prepared by immunoSEQ multiplex PCR; TCRdb keeps only in-frame clonotypes and omits some of them. The data contain fewer than 1 million clones, approximately 96% of them seen just once; the ten biggest clones take up about 0.21%. Source material: naive CD8+ T cells sorted from blood. The receptors here all came from a man aged 30 to 45 in good health. Both conserved end residues are part of each CDR3. D genes are given only for firm matches. Clone size is not always given. Where it is, it says once, few, many or a class for expanded clones.

TRBV4-1,TRBJ2-3,NA,TRBD1,TGCGCCAGCAGCTCCCATCCCACAGGGGTCGACACAGATACGCAGTATTTT,CASSSHPTGVDTDTQYF
TRBV14,TRBJ2-1,NA,NA,TGTGCCAGCAGCCAAGAATGGGGCTCCTACAATGAGCAGTTCTTC,CASSQEWGSYNEQFF
TRBV27,TRBJ2-1,NA,TRBD2,TGTGCCAGCAGTTCCCCTTTAGCGGGAGCCCATGAGCAGTTCTTC,CASSSPLAGAHEQFF
TRBV5-6,TRBJ2-5,NA,TRBD2,TGTGCCAGCAGCTTGGAGCTAGCGGGGGGAGAGACCCAGTACTTC,CASSLELAGGETQYF
TRBV7-9,TRBJ2-7,once,NA,TGTGCCAGCAGCCTATCGCACGAGCAGTACTTC,CASSLSHEQYF
TRBV29-1,TRBJ1-2,NA,NA,TGCAGCGTTGAAGACGCCCGATTCTATGGCTACACCTTC,CSVEDARFYGYTF
TRBV5-5,TRBJ2-7,once,TRBD2,TGTGCCAGCAGCTTGACCAGCGGGAGGTACGAGCAGTACTTC,CASSLTSGRYEQYF
TRBV7-9,TRBJ2-7,NA,NA,TGTGCCAGCAGCCCCAGGACTTCCTACGAGCAGTACTTC,CASSPRTSYEQYF
TRBV4-1,TRBJ2-7,NA,NA,TGCGCCAGCAGCCAAGCGCCAGGCCCGTCCTACGAGCAGTACTTC,CASSQAPGPSYEQYF
TRBV4-3,TRBJ1-1,NA,NA,TGCGCCAGCAGCCAGGAAGGGCACACTGAAGCTTTCTTT,CASSQEGHTEAFF
TRBV7-9,TRBJ1-3,NA,NA,TGTGCCAGCAGCTTAACAGGGAGGGGAAACACCATATATTTT,CASSLTGRGNTIYF
TRBV7-2,TRBJ1-5,NA,NA,TGTGCCAGCAGCTTAGCCCCTCTCGATCAGCCCCAGCATTTT,CASSLAPLDQPQHF
TRBV15,TRBJ2-2,NA,NA,TGTGCCACCAGCAGTGAAGGGGGTAGAAACACCGGGGAGCTGTTTTTT,CATSSEGGRNTGELFF
TRBV28,TRBJ2-6,NA,NA,TGTGCCAGCCATACTGGGGCCAACGTCCTGACTTTC,CASHTGANVLTF
TRBV27,TRBJ2-1,NA,TRBD2,TGTGCCAGCGGCCCCGATACTAGCGGGGTAAACAATGAGCAGTTCTTC,CASGPDTSGVNNEQFF
TRBV27,TRBJ2-1,NA,TRBD1,TGTGCCAGCAGTTCCGGGACAGTTTACAATGAGCAGTTCTTC,CASSSGTVYNEQFF